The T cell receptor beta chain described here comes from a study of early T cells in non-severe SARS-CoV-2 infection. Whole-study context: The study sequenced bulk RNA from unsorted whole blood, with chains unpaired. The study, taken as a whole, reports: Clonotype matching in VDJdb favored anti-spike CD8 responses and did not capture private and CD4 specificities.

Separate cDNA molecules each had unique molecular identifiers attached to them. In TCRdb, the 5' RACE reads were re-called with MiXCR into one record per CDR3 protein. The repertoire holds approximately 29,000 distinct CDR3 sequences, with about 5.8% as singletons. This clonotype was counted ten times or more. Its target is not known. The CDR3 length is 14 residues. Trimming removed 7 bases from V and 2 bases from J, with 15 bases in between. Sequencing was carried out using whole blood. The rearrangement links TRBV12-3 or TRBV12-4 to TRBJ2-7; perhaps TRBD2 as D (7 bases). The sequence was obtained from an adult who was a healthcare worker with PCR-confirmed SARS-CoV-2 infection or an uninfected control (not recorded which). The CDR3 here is CASTLRGLTYEQYF. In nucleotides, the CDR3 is TGTGCCAGCACCTTGCGGGGGCTGACCTACGAGCAGTACTTC.